The 25 T cell receptor beta chains presented below share a single source sample, sequenced in a study of Ad26.COV2.S vaccination and SARS-CoV-2 variants. The table came from immunoSEQ multiplex PCR; TCRdb's copy has only in-frame clones and leaves some out. The table includes about 320,000 clones, 85% detected once. Treatment in this sample: around 19 received Ad26.COV2.S at low or high dose, single or two shots; roughly five received placebo; per-sample allocation not given. The samples date from day 63 after the first vaccine or placebo injection. The input for sequencing was peripheral blood, taken in a trial of Ad26.COV2.S vaccine versus placebo. These receptor sequences come from a person aged 18-65 years who received the Ad26.COV2.S COVID-19 vaccine or a placebo.

This clone was counted a few times. The chain joins TRBV6-6 to TRBJ2-2, with D tentatively TRBD1 (5 bases). The V and J ends lost 6 bases and 3 bases respectively, with 17 bases between them. The CDR3 length is 16 residues. Germline CDR1 MNHNY, CDR2 SVGAGI (reference sequence). The CDR3 is CASSRSAGSHTGELFF. DNA of the CDR3: TGTGCCAGCAGCCGATCGGCAGGGTCACACACCGGGGAGCTGTTTTTT.

V and J are TRBV12-3 or TRBV12-4 and TRBJ1-2; D is unresolved. The CDR3 length is 11 residues. Trimming left V 8 bases short and J 1 base short, with 5 bases between. In nucleotides, the CDR3 is TGTGCCAGCGCCATTAACTATGGCTACACCTTC. This codes for CASAINYGYTF.

V gene TRBV6-2 or TRBV6-3 combines with J gene TRBJ2-5; D is possibly TRBD2 (6 bases). Germline V lookup: CDR1 MNHEY, CDR2 SVGEGT. This CDR3 has 15 amino acids. Trimming pared 5 bases from V and 9 bases from J, leaving 22 bases between. In nucleotides, the CDR3 is TGTGCCAGCAGTCTAGGGTCTAGCGAAAAGGTTGCCCAGTACTTC. Protein sequence: CASSLGSSEKVAQYF.

The rearrangement links TRBV19 to TRBJ1-1, with 8 bases lining up with TRBD1. Unmatched junction bases numbered 12, after V lost 3 bases and J lost 0 bases. Germline CDR1 reads LNHDA; CDR2 reads SQIVND (reference sequence). This CDR3 has 18 residues. The CDR3 loop is CASSIQGTGPAMNTEAFF. The CDR3, as DNA: TGTGCCAGTAGTATCCAAGGGACAGGCCCGGCCATGAACACTGAAGCTTTCTTT.

This clone was recorded only once. V gene TRBV28 combines with J gene TRBJ1-1, with TRBD1 as a possible D gene (5 bases). In germline, CDR1 is MDHEN, CDR2 SYDVKM. The CDR3 runs to 17 residues. V was cut by 4 bases and J by 3 bases, with 21 bases left in between. Here the CDR3 reads CASSSSPLFGHYTEAFF. In DNA form, the CDR3 reads TGTGCCAGCAGTTCATCACCGCTATTCGGACACTACACTGAAGCTTTCTTT. Full variable domain (missing parts from reference TRBV28 and TRBJ1-1): DVKVTQSSRYLVKRTGEKVFLECVQDMDHENMFWYRQDPGLGLRLIYFSYDVKMKEKGDIPEGYSVSREKKERFSLILESASTNQTSMYLCASSSSPLFGHYTEAFFGQGTRLTVV.

The CDR3 protein is CASSQVATGGYTGELFF. The CDR3 DNA is TGTGCCAGCAGCCAAGTTGCCACAGGGGGTTACACCGGGGAGCTGTTTTTT. The chain employs TRBV4-2 and TRBJ2-2; TRBD1 aligns across 8 bases. This CDR3 region has 17 residues. In germline, CDR1 is LGHNA, CDR2 YNFKEQ. The V segment lost 1 base and the J segment 3 bases; nucleotides outside the gene matches: 7.

The CDR3 spells CASSSIRQYGGDGDYGYTF. The CDR3 bases are TGTGCCAGCAGCTCTATCCGCCAGTACGGGGGAGATGGAGACTATGGCTACACCTTC. The chain recombines TRBV11-2 with TRBJ1-2; maybe TRBD1 (5 bases). CDR1 and CDR2 (germline): SGHAT, FQNNGV. The length of the CDR3 is 19 residues. V lost 4 bases to trimming and J lost 3 bases, with 27 bases between them.

This chain uses TRBV5-1 with TRBJ1-3; 9 positions match TRBD1. Germline V gene lookup returns CDR1 SGHRS and CDR2 YFSETQ. The V segment lost 4 bases and the J segment 0 bases; nucleotides outside the gene matches: 5. This CDR3 has 16 amino acids. As DNA, the CDR3 is TGCGCCAGCAGCGCTTGGACAGGGGCCTCTGGAAACACCATATATTTT. Translating gives CASSAWTGASGNTIYF.

The chain links TRBV9 to TRBJ2-5; D possibly corresponds to TRBD2 (6 bases). Germline-derived CDR1 and CDR2 are SGDLS and YYNGEE. Between the trimmed V and J ends, which lost 0 bases and 4 bases, there was a span of 13 bases. This CDR3 spans 15 amino acids. This CDR3 reads CASSVGTSSRETQYF. The CDR3 region has the DNA TGTGCCAGCAGCGTAGGAACTAGCTCGAGAGAGACCCAGTACTTC.

DNA of the CDR3: TGTGCCAGCAGCTCCGGGAGAATGGTTGCTAATGAAAAACTGTTTTTT. This encodes CASSSGRMVANEKLFF. The genes are TRBV7-8 and TRBJ1-4; D is unresolved. Trimming pared 4 bases from V and 3 bases from J, leaving 15 bases between. This CDR3 contains 16 residues. Germline V CDR1 and CDR2: SGHVS, FQNEAQ.

The chain links TRBV24-1 to TRBJ2-1; the match to TRBD1 covers 9 bases. The CDR3 runs to 15 residues. V trimming: 4 bases; J trimming: 7 bases; junction bases outside the gene matches: 7. Germline CDR1 KGHDR, CDR2 SFDVKD. The CDR3 loop reads CATSDPGQGRNEQFF. DNA for the CDR3: TGTGCCACCAGTGACCCGGGACAGGGTAGGAATGAGCAGTTCTTC.

The chain joins TRBV4-1 to TRBJ2-3; TRBD2 agrees at 10 bases. The junction had 5 bases not matched to a gene; V was cut back by 1 base and J by 4 bases. Germline V gene data show CDR1 as MGHRA and CDR2 as YSYEKL. CDR3 length: 16 amino acids. The CDR3 DNA reads as TGCGCCAGCAGCCAAGTAGCGGGGGGCGGAGCAGATACGCAGTATTTT. As protein: CASSQVAGGGADTQYF.

This chain links TRBV7-8 with TRBJ1-2; D may be TRBD1 (6 bases). The V and J ends lost 2 bases and 4 bases respectively, with 8 bases between them. Germline CDR1 reads SGHVS; CDR2 reads FQNEAQ. The CDR3 sequence is 13 residues long. CDR3 protein: CASSLPGAYGYTF. The CDR3 DNA follows: TGTGCCAGCAGCTTACCAGGGGCCTATGGCTACACCTTC. Full variable domain (remainder filled in from reference TRBV7-8 and TRBJ1-2): GAGVSQSPRYKVAKRGQDVALRCDPISGHVSLFWYQQALGQGPEFLTYFQNEAQLDKSGLPSDRFFAERPEGSVSTLKIQRTQQEDSAVYLCASSLPGAYGYTFGSGTRLTVV.

J is TRBJ1-4 and V is TRBV28; 7 bases fit TRBD1. With 5 bases clipped from V and 8 bases from J, the junction kept 8 bases outside the gene matches. Per the germline V gene, CDR1 is MDHEN and CDR2 is SYDVKM. The CDR3 extends over 14 amino acids. CDR3 DNA sequence: TGTGCCAGCAGTCGACTTAGGACAGGAGAAAAACTGTTTTTT. It translates to CASSRLRTGEKLFF.

The V call is TRBV4-2, the J call TRBJ1-2; no clear D. Germline CDR1 and CDR2: LGHNA and YNFKEQ. The CDR3 extends over 12 amino acids. V gave up 3 bases and J gave up 8 bases, with 10 bases separating them. In nucleotides, the CDR3 is TGTGCCAGCAGCCAGGTTAAACTGGGCTACACCTTC. This gives the protein CASSQVKLGYTF.

This chain connects TRBV9 to TRBJ2-3; possibly TRBD2 for D (5 bases). V lost 4 bases and J lost 0, with 18 bases in between. This CDR3 spans 17 amino acids. The V gene's germline CDR1 is SGDLS and CDR2 YYNGEE. In nucleotides, the CDR3 is TGTGCCAGCAGCCTCAGTTCGGGAACCGCTAGCACAGATACGCAGTATTTT. Its protein is CASSLSSGTASTDTQYF.

This chain links TRBV5-6 with TRBJ1-6; unclear D gene. CDR1 is SGHDT and CDR2 is YYEEEE in the germline V gene. CDR3 length: 13 amino acids. V lost 0 bases to trimming and J lost 9 bases, with 7 bases between them. The DNA for the CDR3 is TGTGCCAGCAGCTTGGCCGGAATTTCACCCCTCCACTTT. This translates into CASSLAGISPLHF.

The chain links TRBV2 to TRBJ2-7; possibly TRBD1 for D (5 bases). Per the germline V gene, CDR1 is SNHLY and CDR2 is FYNNEI. This CDR3 has 13 residues. V lost 6 bases and J 0 bases, leaving 9 bases between the germline ends. The CDR3: CASREDTSYEQYF. Written as DNA, the CDR3 is TGTGCCAGCAGAGAGGACACCTCCTACGAGCAGTACTTC.

On this clone itself: Other DNA sequences of this sample code for an identical CDR3. The chain employs TRBV7-9 and TRBJ2-7, with D perhaps being TRBD1 or TRBD2 (5 bases each). Germline-derived CDR1 and CDR2 are SEHNR and FQNEAQ (reference sequence). Trimming shortened V by 9 bases and J by 1 base, and 28 bases separated the two germline ends. The length of the CDR3 is 18 residues. The CDR3: CASSPPLWDPRASYEQYF. The CDR3 coding sequence is TGTGCCAGTAGCCCGCCCCTTTGGGACCCGAGGGCATCCTACGAGCAGTACTTC.

The gene calls are TRBV2 and TRBJ1-6; D is perhaps TRBD1 (6 bases). Germline loops: CDR1 SNHLY, CDR2 FYNNEI. V lost 6 bases to trimming and J lost 0 bases, with 15 bases between them. The CDR3 extends over 17 amino acids. The CDR3 region is CASSLLQGFSYNSPLHF. The CDR3 region has the DNA TGTGCCAGCAGCCTCCTACAGGGATTCTCCTATAATTCACCCCTCCACTTT. The full variable domain, in which reference TRBV2 and TRBJ1-6 provide the parts outside the CDR3, is EPEVTQTPSHQVTQMGQEVILRCVPISNHLYFYWYRQILGQKVEFLVSFYNNEISEKSEIFDDQFSVERPDGSNFTLKIRSTKLEDSAMYFCASSLLQGFSYNSPLHFGNGTRLTVT.

The chain is built from TRBV5-1 and TRBJ2-7; D might be TRBD1 or TRBD2, each matching 6 bases. V was trimmed by 0 bases and J by 3 bases, leaving 10 bases between them. CDR3 length equals 14 residues. The germline V gene encodes CDR1 SGHRS and CDR2 YFSETQ. The CDR3 region has the DNA TGCGCCAGCAGCTTGGAAGGGGGACTCTACGAGCAGTACTTC. Protein product: CASSLEGGLYEQYF.

V is TRBV9 and J is TRBJ2-3, with a possible D match to TRBD2 (6 bases). Germline CDR1 SGDLS, CDR2 YYNGEE. This CDR3 comprises 14 residues. The V gene lost 0 bases and the J gene lost 6 bases, with 11 bases spanning the gap. This chain's CDR3 is CASSVGPSGDTQYF. CDR3 sequence (DNA): TGTGCCAGCAGCGTAGGCCCCAGCGGGGATACGCAGTATTTT.

The rearrangement joins TRBV21-1 to TRBJ2-1; the D call in the table, TRBD2, was not verified against the DNA. TRBV21-1 is a documented pseudogene. This CDR3 spans 16 amino acids. The DNA for the CDR3 is TGTGCCAGCAGCAAGGCTCTAGCAGACTCCTACAATGAGCAGTTCTTC. Translated: CASSKALADSYNEQFF.

CDR3 in amino acids: CASSYSRGLGNTIYF. The CDR3 DNA sequence: TGTGCCAGCAGTTACTCGAGGGGGTTGGGAAACACCATATATTTT. The J gene is TRBJ1-3, the V gene TRBV6-5; tentative D call: TRBD1 (6 bases). V was cut by 0 bases and J by 4 bases, with 10 bases left in between. CDR1 is MNHEY and CDR2 is SVGAGI in the germline V gene. There are 15 residues in the CDR3.

J is TRBJ1-6 and V is TRBV2; 9 positions match TRBD1. The CDR3 is 14 residues long. CDR1 SNHLY and CDR2 FYNNEI come from the germline V gene. V lost 5 bases, J lost 8 bases, and 4 bases stayed unmatched. The CDR3 here is CASSRDRDDSPLHF. The DNA for the CDR3 is TGTGCCAGCAGTCGGGACAGGGATGATTCACCCCTCCACTTT.